These 23 T cell receptor beta chains were all obtained from the same sample, sequenced in a study of CD8+ T cells in alopecia areata (dated by TCRdb to the late 2010s). Sample time point, as interpreted from the label and publication: about 25 weeks on oral tofacitinib. Interpreted using the paper, the treatment or condition label stands for: oral pan-JAK inhibitor, 5-10 mg twice daily. Libraries were made using the immunoSEQ multiplex PCR assay. RNA was extracted from all samples and reverse transcribed into cDNA, which served as template for TCR sequencing. As stored in TCRdb, this immuneACCESS dataset retains in-frame rearrangements with V and J assigned. A fraction of the clones does not appear; measured against another copy, unresolved V genes explain less than half of the discrepancy, and the remainder lacks a known reason. The sample table contains under 200,000 clones; only one count was recorded for less than 70% of them. The ten largest clones take up approximately 15% of the sample.

Sequences were derived from CD4+ T cells sorted from blood, sampled at week 24, from a patient treated with tofacitinib. These receptors all stem from a human donor with alopecia areata.

V gene TRBV30 combines with J gene TRBJ2-1; 7 bases align to TRBD2. This CDR3 spans 13 amino acids. The germline CDR1 and CDR2 sequences are GTSNPN and SVGIG (reference sequence). J lost 6 bases, V lost 5 bases, and 7 bases had no gene match. Written as DNA, the CDR3 is TGTGCCTGGGAGCGGGGCAGACTCAATGAGCAGTTCTTC. Translation: CAWERGRLNEQFF.

The chain couples TRBV4-1 to TRBJ2-1; D is undetermined. CDR1 is MGHRA and CDR2 is YSYEKL in the germline V gene. Trimming pared 4 bases from V and 2 bases from J, leaving 9 bases between. The CDR3 extends over 14 amino acids. CDR3 sequence: CASSRSDAYNEQFF. In DNA, the CDR3 is TGCGCCAGCAGCCGGAGCGATGCCTACAATGAGCAGTTCTTC.

The genes are TRBV11-1 and TRBJ2-2; D unresolved. The ends were cut back, 1 base at V and 3 bases at J, with 12 bases in the middle. The V gene's germline CDR1 is SGHAT and CDR2 FQDESV (reference sequence). The CDR3 covers 16 residues. The CDR3, as DNA: TGTGCCAGCAGCTTAGGCTACTCATCGTACACCGGGGAGCTGTTTTTT. It is translated as CASSLGYSSYTGELFF.

The gene calls are TRBV29-1 and TRBJ1-2; D is unresolved. The CDR3 has 13 amino acids. The V gene's germline CDR1 is SQVTM and CDR2 ANQGSEA. V lost 5 bases and J lost 8, with 18 bases in between. CDR3 DNA: TGCAGCGTTTCCCCATGGAGGGAAGTAGGCTACACCTTC. It codes for CSVSPWREVGYTF.

This clone was counted only a few times. The chain uses TRBV6-5 and TRBJ1-1; D is possibly TRBD1 (6 bases). The CDR3 is 14 amino acids. CDR1 is MNHEY and CDR2 is SVGAGI in the germline V gene. V was cut by 0 bases and J by 4 bases, with 9 bases left in between. CDR3 protein: CASSYSGGRTEAFF. CDR3 DNA: TGTGCCAGCAGTTACTCCGGGGGGCGCACTGAAGCTTTCTTT.

In regard to this clone: The same CDR3 is also encoded by other DNA sequences in this sample. The chain couples TRBV2 to TRBJ1-3; TRBD1 is a possible D gene (5 bases). The germline gives CDR1 SNHLY, CDR2 FYNNEI. The CDR3 is 14 amino acids. Trimming removed 7 bases from V and 0 bases from J, with 10 bases in between. In DNA, the CDR3 is TGTGCCAGCATGCTCCAGGGCTCTGGAAACACCATATATTTT. Amino acids: CASMLQGSGNTIYF.

This clone has a handful of counts. V usage is TRBV7-3 and J usage is TRBJ2-3; D tentatively fits TRBD1 or TRBD2 (6 bases each). CDR1 SGHTA and CDR2 FQGTGA come from the germline V gene. The V end was cut by 6 bases, the J end by 7 bases, with 17 bases between. The CDR3 is made up of 14 amino acids. The CDR3: CASSLGASDNTQYF. CDR3 bases: TGTGCCAGCAGTCTGGGGGCTAGCGATAATACGCAGTATTTT.

This clone was recorded once. The chain links TRBV6-6 to TRBJ2-5; TRBD2 agrees at 12 bases. The CDR3 is made up of 15 amino acids. V trimming: 2 bases; J trimming: 7 bases; junction bases outside the gene matches: 5. The germline CDR1 and CDR2 sequences are MNHNY and SVGAGI (reference sequence). The CDR3 protein is CASSYRLAGDVTQYF. In DNA form, the CDR3 reads TGTGCCAGCAGTTACAGACTAGCGGGGGATGTGACCCAGTACTTC.

The rearrangement uses TRBV10-3 and TRBJ1-2, with 7 bases that match TRBD1. The CDR3 sequence is 13 residues long. The V and J ends lost 10 bases and 1 base, in that order; junction bases with no gene match: 6. From germline, CDR1 is ENHRY and CDR2 SYGVKD. The CDR3 nucleotides are TGTGCCACCACGGGGACAGATAACTATGGCTACACCTTC. Amino acid sequence: CATTGTDNYGYTF.

This clone has just a few counts. The V gene is TRBV9, the J gene TRBJ1-2; D may be TRBD1 (5 bases). This CDR3 has 15 residues. Trimming cost V 2 bases and J 0 bases, with 11 bases left between them. CDR1 is SGDLS and CDR2 is YYNGEE in the germline V gene. The CDR3 loop reads CASSVRTQANYGYTF. The CDR3 DNA follows: TGTGCCAGCAGCGTTCGGACACAAGCTAACTATGGCTACACCTTC. The whole variable domain, remainder taken from reference TRBV9 and TRBJ1-2, is DSGVTQTPKHLITATGQRVTLRCSPRSGDLSVYWYQQSLDQGLQFLIQYYNGEERAKGNILERFSAQQFPDLHSELNLSSLELGDSALYFCASSVRTQANYGYTFGSGTRLTVV.

This clone was detected a few times. This sequence joins TRBV29-1 and TRBJ2-1, with a tentative D call TRBD2 (6 bases). CDR3 length equals 10 residues. Germline CDR1 is SQVTM and CDR2 is ANQGSEA. Trimming took 7 bases from V and 10 from J, leaving 11 bases between them. CDR3 nucleotide sequence: TGCAGCGCCGGGGACTCCGAGCAGTTCTTC. Its translation: CSAGDSEQFF.

This clone was counted between two and nine times. The chain combines TRBV5-1 with TRBJ1-4; tentative D call: TRBD1 (6 bases). The CDR3 loop spans 15 amino acids. Germline V gives CDR1 SGHRS, CDR2 YFSETQ. V was cut by 0 bases and J by 12 bases, with 18 bases left in between. This chain's CDR3 is CASSLDGLVQGQLFF. The DNA of the CDR3 is TGCGCCAGCAGCTTGGACGGTTTGGTACAGGGACAACTGTTTTTT.

The genes are TRBV6-6 and TRBJ2-7; D call uncertain. V was shortened by 2 bases and J by 3 bases, with 11 bases between the two germline ends. The CDR3 sequence is 14 residues long. Per germline, CDR1 MNHNY and CDR2 SVGAGI (reference sequence). CDR3 region: CASSYRKENYEQYF. CDR3 in DNA: TGTGCCAGCAGTTACCGCAAAGAAAACTACGAGCAGTACTTC.

V and J are TRBV29-1 and TRBJ2-5; D is possibly TRBD2 (5 bases). The CDR3 runs to 12 residues. The germline gives CDR1 SQVTM, CDR2 ANQGSEA. Trimming took off 7 bases at V and 7 bases at J, with 16 bases between the two ends. The CDR3 sequence: CSAGGGGGTQYF. As DNA, the CDR3 is TGCAGCGCCGGAGGTGGAGGTGGGACCCAGTACTTC.

In its sample, this clone was seen many times. V is TRBV14 and J is TRBJ2-5, with 8 bases that match TRBD2. Germline V gene lookup returns CDR1 SGHDN and CDR2 FVKESK. CDR3 length: 15 residues. With V trimmed by 1 base and J by 1 base, 2 bases remained unmatched. The CDR3 DNA is TGTGCCAGCAGCCAAGGAGGGACTAGCCAAGAGACCCAGTACTTC. It translates to CASSQGGTSQETQYF.

This chain links TRBV5-1 with TRBJ2-3; a weak D match, TRBD1 (6 bases). From germline, CDR1 is SGHRS and CDR2 YFSETQ. The CDR3 consists of 14 residues. With 4 bases removed from V and 2 bases from J, the gap between germline ends came to 11 bases. DNA for the CDR3: TGCGCCAGCAGCCCGGACAGAGCCACAGATACGCAGTATTTT. Residues: CASSPDRATDTQYF.

The sample holds a few counts of this clone. The rearrangement links TRBV7-2 to TRBJ2-6; no firm D call. The CDR3 is 16 residues long. Trimming left V 5 bases short and J 1 base short, with 12 bases between. CDR1 and CDR2 (germline): SGHTA, FQGNSA. The CDR3 sequence: CASSPQVTSGANVLTF. The CDR3 nucleotides read TGTGCCAGCAGCCCCCAGGTTACGTCTGGGGCCAACGTCCTGACTTTC.

The chain couples TRBV15 to TRBJ1-5; D possibly corresponds to TRBD1 (5 bases). The CDR3 runs 14 residues. CDR1 and CDR2 from the germline V gene are LNHNV and YYDKDF (reference sequence). Trimming removed 0 bases from V and 7 bases from J, with 10 bases in between. The CDR3 protein is CATSRDRGVQPQHF. The CDR3 bases are TGTGCCACCAGCAGAGATCGGGGCGTGCAGCCCCAGCATTTT.

The chain couples TRBV5-6 to TRBJ2-3; weak D call: TRBD2 (5 bases). V was clipped by 6 bases and J by 2 bases, with 13 bases between them. Germline CDR1 SGHDT, CDR2 YYEEEE. This CDR3 is built from 14 residues. The chain's CDR3 is CASTHPGYTDTQYF. DNA for the CDR3: TGTGCCAGCACCCACCCGGGGTACACAGATACGCAGTATTTT.

This clone was detected a few times. J is TRBJ2-5 and V is TRBV19; D possibly corresponds to TRBD2 (7 bases). The CDR3 sequence is 14 residues long. CDR1 and CDR2 (germline): LNHDA, SQIVND (reference sequence). V was clipped by 3 bases and J by 5 bases, with 13 bases between them. The CDR3 loop is CASSITGGSETQYF. The CDR3 region has the DNA TGTGCCAGTAGTATCACGGGGGGCAGTGAGACCCAGTACTTC.

This clone was picked up one time. This CDR3 is CASSQGDRDHEQYF. The DNA for the CDR3 is TGCGCCAGCAGTCAAGGGGACAGGGACCACGAGCAGTACTTC. The V gene is TRBV23-1, the J gene TRBJ2-7, with 9 bases fitting TRBD1. TRBV23-1 is flagged as an ORF with uncertain function. J was trimmed by 5 bases and V by 2 bases; bases with no gene match: 4. The CDR3 spans 14 residues.

The chain employs TRBV5-6 and TRBJ2-5; 9 bases align to TRBD1. CDR3 length equals 14 residues. The V and J ends lost 6 bases and 5 bases, in that order; junction bases with no gene match: 8. CDR1 is SGHDT and CDR2 is YYEEEE in the germline V gene. The CDR3 bases are TGTGCCAGCAACCTACAGGGGGCGCTTGAGACCCAGTACTTC. It encodes CASNLQGALETQYF.

This chain uses TRBV4-1 with TRBJ1-2; D might be TRBD1 (5 bases). This CDR3 is built from 12 residues. Per germline, CDR1 MGHRA and CDR2 YSYEKL. Trimming took 8 bases from V and 8 from J, leaving 15 bases between them. The CDR3 is CASRPGIGGYTF. For the CDR3, the DNA is TGCGCCAGCCGTCCAGGGATAGGGGGCTACACCTTC.